The 15 T cell receptor beta chains below were found in one sample sequenced in a study of PD-1 blockade in classical Hodgkin lymphoma. The patients all showed relapse after autologous stem cell transplantation, while their brentuximab vedotin exposure varied. This table comes from immunoSEQ multiplex PCR, and its TCRdb copy is limited to in-frame clones, with some not included. Of 55,000 to 75,000 clones detected, more than 85% appear once; the ten largest clones hold 6.5% to 8%. Sequenced here: peripheral blood mononuclear cells (PBMCs), sampled at baseline. The receptors here all came from a human donor with classical Hodgkin lymphoma.

The V gene is TRBV25-1, the J gene TRBJ2-3; D unresolved. This CDR3 is built from 16 residues. The germline CDR1 and CDR2 sequences are MGHDK and SYGVNS. V lost 5 bases, J lost 4 bases, and 19 bases lay in between. The chain's CDR3 is CASSNRLPPKADTQYF. The DNA of the CDR3 is TGTGCCAGCAGTAATCGACTTCCCCCTAAGGCAGATACGCAGTATTTT. Based on the CDR3 plus reference TRBV25-1 and TRBJ2-3, the full variable domain is EADIYQTPRYLVIGTGKKITLECSQTMGHDKMYWYQQDPGMELHLIHYSYGVNSTEKGDLSSESTVSRIRTEHFPLTLESARPSHTSQYLCASSNRLPPKADTQYFGPGTRLTVL.

The V and J genes are TRBV2 and TRBJ2-1; maybe TRBD1 (5 bases). V was pared by 2 bases and J by 3 bases, with 8 bases between. CDR3 size: 14 residues. Per germline, CDR1 SNHLY and CDR2 FYNNEI. DNA for the CDR3: TGTGCCAGCAGTGAAAATACAGGCTACAATGAGCAGTTCTTC. The encoded protein is CASSENTGYNEQFF.

The chain combines TRBV7-6 with TRBJ1-6; tentatively, D is TRBD1 (5 bases). Per germline, CDR1 SGHVS and CDR2 FNYEAQ. The CDR3 has 13 amino acids. The V end was cut by 8 bases, the J end by 8 bases, with 13 bases between. CDR3 coding DNA: TGTGCCAGCCGCGGTAGGGGTGATTCACCCCTCCACTTT. Residues: CASRGRGDSPLHF.

V is TRBV18 and J is TRBJ2-7; TRBD2 agrees at 8 bases. Germline assignment: CDR1 KGHSH and CDR2 LQKENI. The CDR3 totals 15 residues. After removal of 0 bases from V and 5 bases from J, the junction contained 6 bases not matched to a gene. CDR3 residues: CASSPPSGSSHEQYF. As DNA, the CDR3 is TGTGCCAGCTCACCACCCAGCGGGAGTTCCCACGAGCAGTACTTC. The full variable domain, completed using reference TRBV18 and TRBJ2-7, is NAGVMQNPRHLVRRRGQEARLRCSPMKGHSHVYWYRQLPEEGLKFMVYLQKENIIDESGMPKERFSAEFPKEGPSILRIQQVVRGDSAAYFCASSPPSGSSHEQYFGPGTRLTVT.

This clone was counted a single time. This chain connects TRBV7-6 to TRBJ2-5; TRBD1 might be the D (6 bases). Germline V lookup: CDR1 SGHVS, CDR2 FNYEAQ. This CDR3 contains 18 residues. V was pared by 4 bases and J by 4 bases, with 25 bases between. CDR3 sequence reads: CASSSHLLVSGVGETQYF. Written as DNA, the CDR3 is TGTGCCAGCAGCTCTCATTTATTGGTGTCAGGGGTTGGAGAGACCCAGTACTTC.

This chain joins TRBV21-1 and TRBJ2-3; TRBD2, the table's D call, lacks a check against the DNA. TRBV21-1 is shown as a pseudogene. The CDR3 is made up of 11 amino acids. The CDR3: CARAGKDTQYF. The CDR3 DNA sequence: TGTGCGCGGGCGGGAAAAGATACGCAGTATTTT.

V gene TRBV5-6 combines with J gene TRBJ2-7; D is possibly TRBD2 (6 bases). CDR1 is SGHDT and CDR2 is YYEEEE in the germline V gene. The CDR3 covers 16 residues. Deletions cut 4 bases from V and 0 bases from J, with 17 bases between. This CDR3 reads CASSLAPMRGSYEQYF. DNA for the CDR3: TGTGCCAGCAGCCTCGCGCCCATGCGGGGCTCCTACGAGCAGTACTTC.

This chain uses TRBV27 with TRBJ2-3; 10 nucleotides line up with TRBD1. This CDR3 has 15 amino acids. Germline V lookup: CDR1 MNHEY, CDR2 SMNVEV (reference sequence). The V gene end was trimmed by 5 bases and the J gene end by 3 bases; junction bases not matched to a gene: 5. The CDR3 bases are TGTGCCAGCAGTCCTAGACAGGGGGCTACAGATACGCAGTATTTT. This translates into CASSPRQGATDTQYF.

This clone was counted a single time. Within the sample, other DNA sequences also encode this same CDR3. The V call is TRBV7-9, the J call TRBJ2-2, with D perhaps matching TRBD1 (6 bases). The CDR3 is 15 amino acids. V lost 1 base to trimming and J lost 7 bases, with 13 bases between them. Germline V gives CDR1 SEHNR, CDR2 FQNEAQ (reference sequence). The CDR3 coding sequence is TGTGCCAGCAGCTTAGAGCAGGGGCTTGGCGGGGAGCTGTTTTTT. It specifies CASSLEQGLGGELFF.

The genes are TRBV10-2 and TRBJ1-6; the D is unclear. The CDR3 has 16 amino acids. V lost 11 bases and J lost 0, with 17 bases in between. Germline CDR1 is WSHSY and CDR2 is SAAADI. CDR3 in DNA: TGCGCCGCATCCCCAGACGGTAGCTCCTATAATTCACCCCTCCACTTT. Translation: CAASPDGSSYNSPLHF.

The chain uses TRBV6-6 and TRBJ2-7, with 9 bases aligning to TRBD1. Germline V gives CDR1 MNHNY, CDR2 SVGAGI (reference sequence). Germline trimming cut 6 bases from V and 5 bases from J; bases unmatched to any gene: 11. CDR3 length: 15 amino acids. CDR3 amino acids: CASSATGGGFDEQYF. CDR3 DNA sequence: TGTGCCAGCAGCGCCACAGGGGGCGGTTTTGACGAGCAGTACTTC.

The chain is built from TRBV5-6 and TRBJ2-7; D ambiguous. Trimming left V 2 bases short and J 5 bases short, with 14 bases between. CDR1 and CDR2 from the germline V gene are SGHDT and YYEEEE. This CDR3 is built from 14 residues. DNA of the CDR3: TGTGCCAGCAGCTTACTGGCAGCTATTAACGAGCAGTACTTC. Residues: CASSLLAAINEQYF.

J is TRBJ1-1 and V is TRBV2; D remains unclear. From germline, CDR1 is SNHLY and CDR2 FYNNEI. Between the trimmed V and J ends, which lost 1 base and 5 bases, there was a span of 5 bases. The CDR3 runs 12 residues. CDR3 amino acids: CASSEEGTEAFF. The CDR3 DNA sequence: TGTGCCAGCAGTGAAGAGGGTACTGAAGCTTTCTTT.

V and J are TRBV4-1 and TRBJ2-3; the D is unclear. V lost 5 bases to trimming and J lost 4 bases, with 10 bases between them. In germline, CDR1 is MGHRA, CDR2 YSYEKL. This CDR3 is built from 13 residues. CDR3 sequence: CASSIQAADTQYF. CDR3 DNA sequence: TGCGCCAGCAGCATACAAGCCGCAGATACGCAGTATTTT.

V and J are TRBV19 and TRBJ2-4, with D perhaps matching TRBD1 (5 bases). The V end lost 5 bases, the J end lost 0 bases, and 14 bases lay between the germline ends. CDR3 size: 16 residues. From germline, CDR1 is LNHDA and CDR2 SQIVND (reference sequence). The CDR3 DNA is TGTGCCAGTAGTCCAACAGGAGAACTAGCCAAAAACATTCAGTACTTC. Encoded protein: CASSPTGELAKNIQYF.